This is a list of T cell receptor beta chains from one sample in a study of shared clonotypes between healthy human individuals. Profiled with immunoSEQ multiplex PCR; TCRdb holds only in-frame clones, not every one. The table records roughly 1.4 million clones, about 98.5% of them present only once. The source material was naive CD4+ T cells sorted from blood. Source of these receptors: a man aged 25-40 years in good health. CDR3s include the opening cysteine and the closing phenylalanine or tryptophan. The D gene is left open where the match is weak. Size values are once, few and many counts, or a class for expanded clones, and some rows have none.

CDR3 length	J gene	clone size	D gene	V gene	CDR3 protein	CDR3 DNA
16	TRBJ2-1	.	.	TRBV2	CASRNRAFGSYNEQFF	TGTGCCAGCAGGAACAGGGCCTTTGGCTCCTACAATGAGCAGTTCTTC
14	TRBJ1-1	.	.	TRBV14	CASSHRDRNTEAFF	TGTGCCAGCAGCCATCGGGACCGAAACACTGAAGCTTTCTTT
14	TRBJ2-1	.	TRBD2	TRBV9	CASSVSGMYNEQFF	TGTGCCAGCAGCGTTAGCGGGATGTACAATGAGCAGTTCTTC
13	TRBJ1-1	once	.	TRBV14	CASSLQGRTEAFF	TGTGCCAGCAGCTTACAGGGTCGGACTGAAGCTTTCTTT
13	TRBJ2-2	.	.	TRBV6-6	CASVDRSRGELFF	TGTGCCAGCGTGGACAGATCCCGTGGGGAGCTGTTTTTT
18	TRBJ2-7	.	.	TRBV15	CATSRGTQGGGSPYEQYF	TGTGCCACCAGCAGGGGGACCCAGGGAGGGGGATCGCCCTACGAGCAGTACTTC
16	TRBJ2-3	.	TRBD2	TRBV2	CASSEGLAGVADTQYF	TGTGCCAGCAGTGAAGGGCTAGCGGGAGTGGCAGATACGCAGTATTTT
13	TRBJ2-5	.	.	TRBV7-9	CASSFPDKETQYF	TGTGCCAGCAGCTTCCCCGATAAAGAGACCCAGTACTTC
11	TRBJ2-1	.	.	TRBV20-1	CTGSSTSEQFF	TGCACAGGGTCTAGCACGTCTGAGCAGTTCTTC
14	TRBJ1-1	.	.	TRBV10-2	CASTLRGGSGEAFF	TGCGCCAGCACTCTCAGAGGAGGGTCCGGTGAAGCTTTCTTT
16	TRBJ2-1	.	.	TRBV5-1	CASSLAGGTVLRQQFF	TGCGCCAGCAGCTTGGCGGGTGGTACAGTACTTCGCCAGCAGTTCTTC
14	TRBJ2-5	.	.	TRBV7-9	CASRSVGSQETQYF	TGTGCCAGCCGCTCCGTCGGCAGCCAAGAGACCCAGTACTTC
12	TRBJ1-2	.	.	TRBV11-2	CASSLARNGYTF	TGTGCCAGCAGCTTAGCACGGAATGGCTACACCTTC
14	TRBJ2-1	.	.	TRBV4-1	CASSTTTSYNEQFF	TGCGCCAGCAGCACGACCACTTCCTACAATGAGCAGTTCTTC
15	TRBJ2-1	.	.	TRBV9	CASSAVLGSYNEQFF	TGTGCCAGCAGCGCCGTGTTGGGCTCCTACAATGAGCAGTTCTTC
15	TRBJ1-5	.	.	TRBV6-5	CASSYSIAGNQPQHF	TGTGCCAGCAGTTACTCGATTGCGGGTAATCAGCCCCAGCATTTT
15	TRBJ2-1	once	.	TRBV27	CASSLSGRTYNEQFF	TGTGCCAGCAGTTTATCGGGGAGGACCTACAATGAGCAGTTCTTC
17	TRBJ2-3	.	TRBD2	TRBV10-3	CAISEAASGRASDTQYF	TGTGCCATCAGTGAGGCGGCTAGCGGGAGGGCATCAGATACGCAGTATTTT
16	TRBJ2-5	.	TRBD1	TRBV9	CASSVGDRGYGETQYF	TGTGCCAGCAGCGTAGGAGACAGGGGTTATGGAGAGACCCAGTACTTC
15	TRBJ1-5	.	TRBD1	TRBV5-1	CASSLGTGVSQPQHF	TGCGCCAGCAGCTTGGGGACAGGGGTTTCACAGCCCCAGCATTTT
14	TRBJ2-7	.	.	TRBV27	CASSLSGPNYEQYF	TGTGCCAGCAGTTTATCCGGACCAAACTACGAGCAGTACTTC
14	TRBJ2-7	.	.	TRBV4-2	CASSQESGYYEQYF	TGTGCCAGCAGCCAAGAGTCCGGTTACTACGAGCAGTACTTC
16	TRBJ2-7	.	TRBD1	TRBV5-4	CASSLGTVLPLYEQYF	TGTGCCAGCAGCCTAGGGACAGTCCTCCCTCTCTACGAGCAGTACTTC
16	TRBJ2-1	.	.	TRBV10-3	CAISEGYSPYGDEQFF	TGTGCCATCAGTGAGGGGTACAGCCCGTATGGCGATGAGCAGTTCTTC
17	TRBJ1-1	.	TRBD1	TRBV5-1	CASSLIYRGREGTEAFF	TGCGCCAGCAGCTTGATTTACAGGGGGCGCGAAGGCACTGAAGCTTTCTTT
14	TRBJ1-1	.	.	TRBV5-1	CASSPLRANTEAFF	TGCGCCAGCAGCCCTTTGAGAGCGAACACTGAAGCTTTCTTT
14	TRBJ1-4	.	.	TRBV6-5	CASSLTATNEKLFF	TGTGCCAGCAGTTTGACAGCCACTAATGAAAAACTGTTTTTT
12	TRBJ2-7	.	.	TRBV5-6	CASSRGRLEQYF	TGTGCCAGCAGCAGGGGCCGGTTGGAGCAGTACTTC
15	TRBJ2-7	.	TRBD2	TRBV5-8	CASSLSGPVAASGNF	TGTGCCAGCAGCTTGTCGGGGCCGGTTGCGGCTAGCGGAAACTTC
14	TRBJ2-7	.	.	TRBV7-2	CASSTQGQADEQYF	TGTGCCAGCAGCACCCAGGGACAAGCTGACGAGCAGTACTTC
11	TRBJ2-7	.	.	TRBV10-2	CASSDNYEQYF	TGCGCCAGCAGTGATAACTACGAGCAGTACTTC
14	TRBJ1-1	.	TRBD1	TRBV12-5	CASGFRQGGTEAFF	TGTGCTAGTGGTTTCCGACAGGGGGGCACTGAAGCTTTCTTT